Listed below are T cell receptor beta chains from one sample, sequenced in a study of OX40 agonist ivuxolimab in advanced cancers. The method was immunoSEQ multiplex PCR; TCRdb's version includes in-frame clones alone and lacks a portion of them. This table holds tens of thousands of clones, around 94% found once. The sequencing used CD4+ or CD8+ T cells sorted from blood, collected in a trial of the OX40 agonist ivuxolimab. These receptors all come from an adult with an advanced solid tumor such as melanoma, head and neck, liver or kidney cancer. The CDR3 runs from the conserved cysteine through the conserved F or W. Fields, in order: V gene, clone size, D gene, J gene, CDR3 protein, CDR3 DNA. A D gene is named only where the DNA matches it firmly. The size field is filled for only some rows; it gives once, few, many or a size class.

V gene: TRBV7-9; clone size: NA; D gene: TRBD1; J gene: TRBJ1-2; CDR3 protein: CAGQTGGEYGYTF; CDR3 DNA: TGTGCCGGACAGACAGGGGGCGAGTATGGCTACACCTTC
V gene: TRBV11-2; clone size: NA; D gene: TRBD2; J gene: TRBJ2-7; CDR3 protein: CASSPARGGDEQYF; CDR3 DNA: TGTGCCAGCAGCCCCGCCCGGGGAGGGGACGAGCAGTACTTC
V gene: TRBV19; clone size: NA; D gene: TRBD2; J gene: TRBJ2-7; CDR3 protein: CASRPHPSGRALLTPYEQYF; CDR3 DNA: TGTGCCAGTAGGCCCCACCCTAGCGGGAGGGCCTTACTCACTCCCTACGAGCAGTACTTC
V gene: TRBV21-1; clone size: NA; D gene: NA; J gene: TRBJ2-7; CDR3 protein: CASSKEGQGRQYF; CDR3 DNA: TGTGCCAGCAGCAAAGAGGGGCAGGGGAGGCAGTACTTC
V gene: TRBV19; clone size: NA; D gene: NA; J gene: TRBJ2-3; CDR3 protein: CASSILLGQGYADTQYF; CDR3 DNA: TGTGCCAGTAGTATACTACTAGGGCAGGGGTACGCAGATACGCAGTATTTT
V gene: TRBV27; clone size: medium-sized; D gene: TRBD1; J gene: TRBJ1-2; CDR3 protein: CASGGQDKYGYTF; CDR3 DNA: TGTGCCAGCGGGGGACAGGACAAGTATGGCTACACCTTC
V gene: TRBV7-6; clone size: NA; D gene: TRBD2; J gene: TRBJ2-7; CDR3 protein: CASSLLGLAGGEQYF; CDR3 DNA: TGTGCCAGCAGCCTACTCGGACTAGCGGGGGGGGAGCAGTACTTC
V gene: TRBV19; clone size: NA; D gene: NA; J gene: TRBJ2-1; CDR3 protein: CASSLGSHNEQFF; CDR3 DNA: TGTGCCAGTAGTCTGGGGTCTCACAATGAGCAGTTCTTC
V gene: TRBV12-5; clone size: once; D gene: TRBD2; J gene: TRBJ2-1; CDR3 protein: CASGIIAGGFNEQFF; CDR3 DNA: TGTGCTAGTGGTATTATAGCGGGAGGGTTCAATGAGCAGTTCTTC
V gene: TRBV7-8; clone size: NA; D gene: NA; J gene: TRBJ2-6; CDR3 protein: CASSHPGAGANVLTF; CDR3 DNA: TGTGCCAGCAGCCACCCAGGGGCTGGGGCCAACGTCCTGACTTTC
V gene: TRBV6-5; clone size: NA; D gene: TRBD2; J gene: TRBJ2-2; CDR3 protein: CASSYGTSGTGELFF; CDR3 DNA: TGTGCCAGCAGTTACGGGACTAGCGGGACCGGGGAGCTGTTTTTT
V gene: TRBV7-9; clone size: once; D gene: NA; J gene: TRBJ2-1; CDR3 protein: CASSSLANEQFF; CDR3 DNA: TGTGCCAGCAGCTCACTAGCCAATGAGCAGTTCTTC
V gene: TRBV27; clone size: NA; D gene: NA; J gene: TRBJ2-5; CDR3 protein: CASSFRPKMGTQYF; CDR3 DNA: TGTGCCAGCAGTTTCAGACCGAAGATGGGGACCCAGTACTTC
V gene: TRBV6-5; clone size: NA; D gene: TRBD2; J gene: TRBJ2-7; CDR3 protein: CASSLHRGGYEQYF; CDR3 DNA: TGTGCCAGCAGTTTACACCGCGGGGGCTACGAGCAGTACTTC
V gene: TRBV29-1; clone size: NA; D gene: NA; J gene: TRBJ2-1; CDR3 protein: CSTNPLGHNEQFF; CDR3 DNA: TGCAGCACCAACCCCCTCGGCCACAATGAGCAGTTCTTC
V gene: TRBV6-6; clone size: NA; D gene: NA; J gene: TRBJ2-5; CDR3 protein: CASSYGAQGRETQYF; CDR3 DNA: TGTGCCAGCAGTTACGGCGCGCAGGGAAGGGAGACCCAGTACTTC
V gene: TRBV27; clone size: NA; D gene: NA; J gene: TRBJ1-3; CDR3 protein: CASSLTFGQSSGNTIYF; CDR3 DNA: TGTGCCAGCAGTTTAACTTTTGGTCAGAGCTCTGGAAACACCATATATTTT
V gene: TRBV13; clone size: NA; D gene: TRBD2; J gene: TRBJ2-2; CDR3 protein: CASSFGLAGGYTGELFF; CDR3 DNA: TGTGCCAGCAGCTTTGGTCTAGCGGGAGGCTATACCGGGGAGCTGTTTTTT
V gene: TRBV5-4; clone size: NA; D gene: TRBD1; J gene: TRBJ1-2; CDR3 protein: CASSLGDRDYYGYTF; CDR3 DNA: TGTGCCAGCAGCTTGGGGGACAGGGATTACTATGGCTACACCTTC
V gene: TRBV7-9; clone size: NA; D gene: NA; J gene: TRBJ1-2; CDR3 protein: CASSLGLGYTF; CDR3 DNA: TGTGCCAGCAGCTTAGGTCTTGGGTACACCTTC
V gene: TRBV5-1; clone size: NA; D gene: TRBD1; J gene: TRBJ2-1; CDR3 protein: CASSPRGSYNEQFF; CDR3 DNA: TGCGCCAGCAGCCCCAGGGGGAGCTACAATGAGCAGTTCTTC
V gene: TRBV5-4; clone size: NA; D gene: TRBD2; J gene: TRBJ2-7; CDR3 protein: CASSPMGLAGWTYEQYF; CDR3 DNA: TGTGCCAGCAGCCCGATGGGTCTAGCGGGATGGACCTACGAGCAGTACTTC
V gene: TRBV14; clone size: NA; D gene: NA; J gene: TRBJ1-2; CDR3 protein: CASSPVPGAFYGYTF; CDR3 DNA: TGTGCCAGCAGCCCGGTACCGGGAGCATTTTATGGCTACACCTTC